The source of this T cell receptor (beta chain) is a study of OX40 agonist ivuxolimab in advanced cancers. Overall study context: Past anti-PD-1, anti-PD-L1 or anti-CTLA-4 therapy was accepted, and roughly 37% had received some. Broader study findings: On average, CD8+ T cells showed a greater number of expanded clones than CD4+. Clonal expansion was seen in CD4+ and CD8+ blood T cells by week 6 at 0.1 to 3.0 mg/kg.

Remarks on this clone: No antigen is known for it.

Clones were sequenced by immunoSEQ multiplex PCR, and TCRdb holds only the in-frame ones, with some missing. The sample yields fewer than 100,000 clones, about 89% seen once. The CDR3 contains 17 residues. From germline, CDR1 is SGHNT and CDR2 YENEEA. V lost 1 base and J 0 bases, leaving 14 bases between the germline ends. Material: CD4+ or CD8+ T cells sorted from blood, obtained in a trial of the OX40 agonist ivuxolimab. The sequence was collected from an adult with an advanced solid tumor such as melanoma, head and neck, liver or kidney cancer. V gene TRBV11-3 combines with J gene TRBJ2-3, with no clear D. This CDR3 is CASSLGRIFSSTDTQYF. The CDR3 DNA sequence: TGTGCCAGCAGCTTAGGGAGAATATTCTCGAGCACAGATACGCAGTATTTT.